The clone carrying this T cell receptor beta chain showed up many times. Antigen unknown. TCRdb reprocessed the 5' RACE reads via MiXCR and lists one record per CDR3 protein. The table lists roughly 300,000 distinct CDR3 sequences, about 17% of them singletons. This record comes from a study of T-cell memory formation after mild COVID-19. Study-wide results and caveats: Cross-reactive memory seemingly joined, as some responding clones were found in pre-infection memory.

The CDR3 has 14 amino acids. V shed 6 bases and J 3 bases; nucleotides not matched to a gene: 5. Germline lookup yields CDR1 MNHNY and CDR2 SVGAGI (reference sequence). The rearrangement uses TRBV6-6 and TRBJ1-5, with 7 bases fitting TRBD1. Material: PBMCs or a T cell subset sorted from them (not recorded which). This clonotype was obtained from a man aged 18-30 years who had mild COVID-19 (a few samples of this study predate the infection). Cell type and time point are not known. This CDR3 reads CASRSGTDNQPQHF. CDR3 in DNA: TGTGCCAGCAGGTCCGGGACAGACAATCAGCCCCAGCATTTT.